This T cell receptor (beta chain) was captured in a study of blood T cell repertoires in COVID-19. At the level of the study: The United States, Italy and Spain supplied acute and convalescent COVID-19 samples. Nucleic acid was either cDNA or gDNA, and it came from T cells, B-cell-depleted T cells, or PBMCs.

Study processing details: Reference gene primer amplification yielded estimated nucleated cell counts. This table comes from immunoSEQ multiplex PCR, and its TCRdb copy is limited to in-frame clones, with some not included. V and J calls and clone size are those listed in that table; D and trimming were worked out from the DNA. Here the sample spans some 200,000 clones, around 86% being singletons. In this sample, this clone turned up once. V gave up 2 bases and J gave up 3 bases; unmatched junction bases: 7. CDR3 length equals 16 residues. Germline V gene lookup returns CDR1 SNHLY and CDR2 FYNNEI. V is TRBV2 and J is TRBJ2-3; 8 bases agree with TRBD2. The clonotype originates from an elderly man with acute or convalescent COVID-19. Source material: peripheral blood. Here the CDR3 reads CASSEPLAGGTDTQYF. The CDR3 DNA follows: TGTGCCAGCAGTGAACCGCTAGCGGGCGGAACAGATACGCAGTATTTT.